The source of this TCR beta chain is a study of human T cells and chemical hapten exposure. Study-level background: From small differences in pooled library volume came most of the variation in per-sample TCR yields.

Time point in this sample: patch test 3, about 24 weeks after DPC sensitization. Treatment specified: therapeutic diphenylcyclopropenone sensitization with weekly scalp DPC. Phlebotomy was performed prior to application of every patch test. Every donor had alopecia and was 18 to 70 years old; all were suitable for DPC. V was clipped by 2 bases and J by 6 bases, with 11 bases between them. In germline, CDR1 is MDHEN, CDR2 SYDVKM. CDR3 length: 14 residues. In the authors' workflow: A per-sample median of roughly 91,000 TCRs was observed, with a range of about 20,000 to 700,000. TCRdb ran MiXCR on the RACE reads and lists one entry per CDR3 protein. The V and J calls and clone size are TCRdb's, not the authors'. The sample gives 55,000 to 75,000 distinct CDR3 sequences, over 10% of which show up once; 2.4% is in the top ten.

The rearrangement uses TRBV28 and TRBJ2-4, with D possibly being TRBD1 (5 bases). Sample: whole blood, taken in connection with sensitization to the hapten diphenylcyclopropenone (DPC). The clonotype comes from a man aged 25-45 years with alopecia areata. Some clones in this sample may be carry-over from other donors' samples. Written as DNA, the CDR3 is TGTGCCAGCAGTTTACAGGGCATAGTAAACATTCAGTACTTC. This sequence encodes CASSLQGIVNIQYF.